What follows are 22 T cell receptor beta chains derived from one specimen sequenced in a study of cytomegalovirus exposure and HLA in healthy donors. This PCR relied on a set of 60 Vbeta primers and 13 Jbeta primers. This table comes from immunoSEQ multiplex PCR, and its TCRdb copy is limited to in-frame clones, with some not included. The data contain some 180,000 clones, around three quarters of them singletons. Sequenced: PBMCs. The receptors come from a woman aged 25 to 45 in good health and CMV-seropositive.

As DNA, the CDR3 is TGTGCGAGGGACAGTCAAATCACAGATACGCAGTATTTT. Amino acid sequence: CARDSQITDTQYF. V and J are TRBV6-5 and TRBJ2-3, with 7 bases lining up with TRBD1. Germline V gene data show CDR1 as MNHEY and CDR2 as SVGAGI. The CDR3 runs to 13 residues.

J is TRBJ2-1 and V is TRBV5-1; 14 nucleotides line up with TRBD2. Germline CDR1 SGHRS, CDR2 YFSETQ. V dropped 0 bases and J dropped 5; count of bases not matched to a gene: 1. CDR3 length: 16 amino acids. CDR3 nucleotide sequence: TGCGCCAGCAGCTTGGGACTAGCGGGGGGGCACAATGAGCAGTTCTTC. As protein: CASSLGLAGGHNEQFF.

This clone was counted a single time. The chain carries TRBV2 and TRBJ1-6, with D possibly being TRBD1 (5 bases). CDR1 is SNHLY, CDR2 FYNNEI, per germline. The V gene lost 6 bases and the J gene lost 7 bases, with 16 bases spanning the gap. The CDR3 is made up of 15 amino acids. CDR3 protein: CASRPPGGLNSPLHF. As DNA, the CDR3 is TGTGCCAGCAGACCCCCGGGGGGTTTGAATTCACCCCTCCACTTT.

This clone showed up just a few times. CDR3 residues: CAWSLEGQGGTYEQYF. The CDR3, as DNA: TGTGCCTGGAGTCTGGAGGGACAGGGAGGCACCTACGAGCAGTACTTC. The rearrangement links TRBV30 to TRBJ2-7; 9 bases line up with TRBD1. Germline values: CDR1 GTSNPN, CDR2 SVGIG (reference sequence). This CDR3 is built from 16 residues. V lost 2 bases and J lost 2; bases outside the gene matches: 10.

V usage is TRBV11-2 and J usage is TRBJ2-7; a possible D gene is TRBD1 (7 bases). V was cut by 8 bases and J by 3 bases, with 11 bases left in between. CDR3 length: 12 residues. Germline V lookup: CDR1 SGHAT, CDR2 FQNNGV. The CDR3 nucleotides read TGTGCCAGCCAGGGGGGCCTCTACGAGCAGTACTTC. Its protein is CASQGGLYEQYF.

The chain is built from TRBV2 and TRBJ2-3, with 8 bases fitting TRBD1. V was clipped by 1 base and J by 4 bases; unmatched bases: 7. The germline CDR1 and CDR2 sequences are SNHLY and FYNNEI. The CDR3 totals 16 residues. DNA for the CDR3: TGTGCCAGCAGTGAAGAGGGCAGGGGGCGGCCAGATACGCAGTATTTT. Protein product: CASSEEGRGRPDTQYF. The whole variable domain, filled in from reference TRBV2 and TRBJ2-3, reads EPEVTQTPSHQVTQMGQEVILRCVPISNHLYFYWYRQILGQKVEFLVSFYNNEISEKSEIFDDQFSVERPDGSNFTLKIRSTKLEDSAMYFCASSEEGRGRPDTQYFGPGTRLTVL.

The chain combines TRBV2 with TRBJ1-2, with 7 bases matching TRBD1. The germline V gene has CDR1 SNHLY and CDR2 FYNNEI. With 2 bases clipped from V and 7 bases from J, the junction kept 4 bases outside the gene matches. The CDR3 contains 13 residues. The CDR3 nucleotides are TGTGCCAGCAGTGAAAGACAGGGAGGTGGCTACACCTTC. This translates into CASSERQGGGYTF.

The chain couples TRBV27 to TRBJ2-2; 12 nucleotides agree with TRBD1. V shed 11 bases and J 6 bases; nucleotides not matched to a gene: 4. The CDR3 contains 13 residues. Germline V gene lookup returns CDR1 MNHEY and CDR2 SMNVEV (reference sequence). The CDR3 region is CACRDRGPGELFF. The CDR3 nucleotides read TGTGCCTGCCGGGACAGGGGGCCCGGGGAGCTGTTTTTT.

This rearrangement joins TRBV28 to TRBJ1-2; D gene ambiguous. The germline CDR1 and CDR2 sequences are MDHEN and SYDVKM. V lost 2 bases, J lost 5 bases, and 6 bases lay in between. This CDR3 region has 12 residues. CDR3 sequence (DNA): TGTGCCAGCAGTTTACGGGAGTATGGCTACACCTTC. Protein: CASSLREYGYTF.

This clone has a single count. CDR3 DNA sequence: TGTGCCAGCAGTGGACAGGGGGCGGGAGGGGGCCTCTACAATGAGCAGTTCTTC. It is translated as CASSGQGAGGGLYNEQFF. The chain combines TRBV28 with TRBJ2-1; TRBD1 agrees at 11 bases. V lost 5 bases to trimming and J lost 3 bases; unmatched junction nucleotides: 12. Per the germline V gene, CDR1 is MDHEN and CDR2 is SYDVKM. The CDR3 is made up of 18 amino acids.

This sequence joins TRBV6-5 and TRBJ1-5, with TRBD1 as a possible D gene (6 bases). V lost 6 bases and J 2 bases, leaving 14 bases between the germline ends. Germline V gives CDR1 MNHEY, CDR2 SVGAGI. The CDR3 is 15 amino acids. In DNA form, the CDR3 reads TGTGCCAGCAGCCTAAACAGGGACGGCAATCAGCCCCAGCATTTT. Protein sequence: CASSLNRDGNQPQHF.

This clone showed up just once. This chain joins TRBV9 and TRBJ2-7; 8 nucleotides match TRBD1. With 4 bases clipped from V and 2 bases from J, the junction kept 5 bases outside the gene matches. Germline V gene sequence: CDR1 SGDLS, CDR2 YYNGEE. The CDR3 is 14 residues long. CDR3 in amino acids: CASSSGTGAYEQYF. The CDR3 DNA is TGTGCCAGCAGCTCCGGGACAGGAGCCTACGAGCAGTACTTC.

V usage is TRBV30 and J usage is TRBJ2-5; TRBD2 agrees at 8 bases. This CDR3 is built from 15 residues. Germline assignment: CDR1 GTSNPN and CDR2 SVGIG (reference sequence). V lost 1 base, J lost 0 bases, and 4 bases stayed unmatched. CDR3 sequence: CAWSGSSGYQETQYF. In nucleotides, the CDR3 is TGTGCCTGGAGTGGTTCTAGCGGGTACCAAGAGACCCAGTACTTC.

The CDR3 reads CASSTDRPTDTQYF. CDR3 nucleotide sequence: TGTGCCAGCAGCACAGATCGGCCCACAGATACGCAGTATTTT. This sequence joins TRBV28 and TRBJ2-3; D unresolved. The CDR3 spans 14 residues. CDR1 is MDHEN and CDR2 is SYDVKM in the germline V gene. Trimming shortened V by 6 bases and J by 2 bases, and 12 bases separated the two germline ends.

V gene TRBV7-2 combines with J gene TRBJ2-5; 10 bases match TRBD1. The ends lost 4 bases at V and 4 bases at J; junction bases unmatched: 6. CDR1 is SGHTA, CDR2 FQGNSA, per germline. This CDR3 has 15 amino acids. This CDR3 reads CASSSRTGGGETQYF. CDR3 DNA sequence: TGTGCCAGCAGCTCCCGGACAGGGGGAGGAGAGACCCAGTACTTC.

The rearrangement uses TRBV30 and TRBJ1-3; D call uncertain. V shed 6 bases and J shed 2 bases, with 11 bases lying between them. Germline lookup yields CDR1 GTSNPN and CDR2 SVGIG (reference sequence). The CDR3 length is 13 residues. CDR3 in DNA: TGTGCCTGTGGCTTAAGTACTGGAAACACCATATATTTT. It yields the protein CACGLSTGNTIYF.

The chain carries TRBV10-1 and TRBJ2-1; 9 bases agree with TRBD2. CDR3 length equals 14 residues. Germline-derived CDR1 and CDR2 are WNHNN and SYGVQD (reference sequence). V lost 8 bases to trimming and J lost 7 bases; unmatched junction nucleotides: 9. CDR3 region: CASAAGGPGNEQFF. In DNA, the CDR3 is TGCGCCAGCGCCGCGGGGGGGCCGGGGAATGAGCAGTTCTTC.

The chain employs TRBV25-1 and TRBJ1-2; possibly TRBD1 for D (6 bases). This CDR3 is 13 amino acids long. The V gene's germline CDR1 is MGHDK and CDR2 SYGVNS. Trimming took 4 bases from V and 10 from J, leaving 16 bases between them. The CDR3 spells CASSVLTGEVYTF. The CDR3 bases are TGTGCCAGCAGTGTTTTGACAGGCGAAGTCTACACCTTC.

This clone came up a few times. The chain couples TRBV5-1 to TRBJ2-7; no clear D gene. The CDR3 contains 14 residues. The V end lost 1 base, the J end lost 5 bases, and 13 bases lay between the germline ends. Germline-derived CDR1 and CDR2 are SGHRS and YFSETQ. This CDR3 is CASSLQTPSDEQYF. The CDR3 DNA sequence: TGCGCCAGCAGCTTGCAAACCCCTTCGGACGAGCAGTACTTC. Full variable domain (rest looked up from reference TRBV5-1 and TRBJ2-7): KAGVTQTPRYLIKTRGQQVTLSCSPISGHRSVSWYQQTPGQGLQFLFEYFSETQRNKGNFPGRFSGRQFSNSRSEMNVSTLELGDSALYLCASSLQTPSDEQYFGPGTRLTVT.

The rearrangement joins TRBV5-6 to TRBJ2-5; no firm D call. Germline lookup yields CDR1 SGHDT and CDR2 YYEEEE. This CDR3 contains 13 residues. V was clipped by 4 bases and J by 4 bases, with 11 bases between them. For the CDR3, the DNA is TGTGCCAGCAGCCTACATAGAGGAGAGACCCAGTACTTC. It is translated as CASSLHRGETQYF.

The chain couples TRBV12-2 to TRBJ1-5; the D call in the table, TRBD1, was not verified against the DNA. TRBV12-2 is noted as a pseudogene. The CDR3 extends over 15 amino acids. For the CDR3, the DNA is TGTGCAAGTCGTCCCGACAGGGTGGGCAATCAGCCCCAGCATTTT. Residues: CASRPDRVGNQPQHF.

This chain uses TRBV7-2 with TRBJ2-5, with D hard to call. Per the germline V gene, CDR1 is SGHTA and CDR2 is FQGNSA. The V end lost 0 bases, the J end lost 5 bases, and 7 bases lay between the germline ends. The CDR3 totals 13 residues. The CDR3 sequence is CASSLAGLETQYF. The CDR3, as DNA: TGTGCCAGCAGCTTAGCCGGGTTGGAGACCCAGTACTTC.